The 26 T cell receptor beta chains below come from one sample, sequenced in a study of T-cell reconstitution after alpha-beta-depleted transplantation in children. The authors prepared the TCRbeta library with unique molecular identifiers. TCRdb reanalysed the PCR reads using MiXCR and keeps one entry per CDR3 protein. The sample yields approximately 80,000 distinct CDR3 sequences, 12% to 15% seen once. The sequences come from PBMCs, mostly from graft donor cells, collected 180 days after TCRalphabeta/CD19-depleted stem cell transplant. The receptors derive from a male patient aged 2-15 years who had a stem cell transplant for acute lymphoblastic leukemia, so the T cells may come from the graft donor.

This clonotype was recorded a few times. The CDR3 DNA reads TGTGCCAGCAGCCAGACAGACTCTAGCACAGATACGCAGTATTTT. Translated, it gives CASSQTDSSTDTQYF. The V call is TRBV14, the J call TRBJ2-3; possible D gene TRBD1, 5 bases. The CDR3 has 15 residues. V gave up 3 bases and J gave up 0 bases, with 10 bases separating them. The germline gives CDR1 SGHDN, CDR2 FVKESK.

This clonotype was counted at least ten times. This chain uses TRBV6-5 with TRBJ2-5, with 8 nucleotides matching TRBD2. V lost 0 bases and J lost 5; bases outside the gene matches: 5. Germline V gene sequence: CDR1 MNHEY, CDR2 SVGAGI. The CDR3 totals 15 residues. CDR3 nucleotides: TGTGCCAGCAGTTACTCCAGACTAGCGCGTGAGACCCAGTACTTC. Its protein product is CASSYSRLARETQYF.

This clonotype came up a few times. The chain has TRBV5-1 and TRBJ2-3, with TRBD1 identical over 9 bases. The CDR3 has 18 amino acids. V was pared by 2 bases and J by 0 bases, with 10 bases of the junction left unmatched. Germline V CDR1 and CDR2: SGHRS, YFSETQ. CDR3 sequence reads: CASSFTGGGPPSTDTQYF. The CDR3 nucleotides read TGCGCCAGCAGCTTTACAGGGGGCGGACCTCCTAGCACAGATACGCAGTATTTT.

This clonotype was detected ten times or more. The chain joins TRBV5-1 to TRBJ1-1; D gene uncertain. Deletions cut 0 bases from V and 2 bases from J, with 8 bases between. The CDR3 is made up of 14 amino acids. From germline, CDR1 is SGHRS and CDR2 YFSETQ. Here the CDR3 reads CASSLEPRNTEAFF. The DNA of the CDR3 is TGCGCCAGCAGCTTGGAGCCGCGCAACACTGAAGCTTTCTTT.

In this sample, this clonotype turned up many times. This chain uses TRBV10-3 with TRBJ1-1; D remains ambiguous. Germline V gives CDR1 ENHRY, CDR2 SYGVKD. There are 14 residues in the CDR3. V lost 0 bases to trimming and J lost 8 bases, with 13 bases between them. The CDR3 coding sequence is TGTGCCATCAGTGAGTCGAACCGGGAAGAGGAAGCTTTCTTT. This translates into CAISESNREEEAFF.

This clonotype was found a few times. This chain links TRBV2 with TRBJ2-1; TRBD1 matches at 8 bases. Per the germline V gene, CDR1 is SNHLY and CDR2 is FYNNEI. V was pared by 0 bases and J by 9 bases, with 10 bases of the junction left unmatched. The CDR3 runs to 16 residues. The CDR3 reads CASSEALGRGQAEQFF. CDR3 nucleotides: TGTGCCAGCAGTGAAGCGCTTGGCAGGGGGCAGGCTGAGCAGTTCTTC.

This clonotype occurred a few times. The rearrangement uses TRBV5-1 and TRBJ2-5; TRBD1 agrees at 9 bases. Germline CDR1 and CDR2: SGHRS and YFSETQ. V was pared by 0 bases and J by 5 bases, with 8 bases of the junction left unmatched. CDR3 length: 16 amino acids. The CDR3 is CASSLDPGTGRETQYF. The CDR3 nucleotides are TGCGCCAGCAGCTTGGATCCCGGGACAGGGAGGGAGACCCAGTACTTC.

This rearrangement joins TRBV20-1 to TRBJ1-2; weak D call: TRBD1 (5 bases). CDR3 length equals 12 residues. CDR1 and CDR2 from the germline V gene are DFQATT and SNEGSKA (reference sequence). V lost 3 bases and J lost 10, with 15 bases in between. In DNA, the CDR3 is TGCAGTGCTAGTAGGCCTGGGGGTGTCTACACCTTC. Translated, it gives CSASRPGGVYTF.

CDR3 nucleotide sequence: TGTGCCAGCAGCGTGGGGATACAAGAGACCCAGTACTTC. Translated, it gives CASSVGIQETQYF. The chain joins TRBV9 to TRBJ2-5; D gene unclear. Germline CDR1 is SGDLS and CDR2 is YYNGEE. Trimming removed 2 bases at V and 2 bases at J, with 7 bases between. This CDR3 has 13 residues.

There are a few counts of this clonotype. The CDR3 protein is CASSPRGIDNSPLHF. The DNA of the CDR3 is TGTGCCAGCAGCCCTAGGGGAATAGATAATTCACCCCTCCACTTT. The chain uses TRBV7-2 and TRBJ1-6; D may be TRBD1 (5 bases). CDR3 length equals 15 residues. CDR1 is SGHTA and CDR2 is FQGNSA in the germline V gene. With 5 bases removed from V and 5 bases from J, the gap between germline ends came to 13 bases.

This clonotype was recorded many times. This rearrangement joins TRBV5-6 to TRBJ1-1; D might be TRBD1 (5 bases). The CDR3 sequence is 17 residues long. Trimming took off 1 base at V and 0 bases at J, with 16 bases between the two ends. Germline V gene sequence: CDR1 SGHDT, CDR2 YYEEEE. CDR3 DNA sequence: TGTGCCAGCAGCTTGTTTATGGTGACAGCAATGAACACTGAAGCTTTCTTT. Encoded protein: CASSLFMVTAMNTEAFF.

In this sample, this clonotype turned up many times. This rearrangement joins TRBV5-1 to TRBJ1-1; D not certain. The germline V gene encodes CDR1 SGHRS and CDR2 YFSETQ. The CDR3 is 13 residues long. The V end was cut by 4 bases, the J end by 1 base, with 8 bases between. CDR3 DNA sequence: TGCGCCAGCAGCCTTACAAGGAACACTGAAGCTTTCTTT. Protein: CASSLTRNTEAFF.

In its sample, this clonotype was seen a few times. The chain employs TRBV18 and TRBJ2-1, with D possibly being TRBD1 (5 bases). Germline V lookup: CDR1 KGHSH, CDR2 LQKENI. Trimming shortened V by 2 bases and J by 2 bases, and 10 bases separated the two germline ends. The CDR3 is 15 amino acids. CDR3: CASSPSGRPYNEQFF. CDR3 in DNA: TGTGCCAGCTCACCATCAGGGCGGCCCTACAATGAGCAGTTCTTC. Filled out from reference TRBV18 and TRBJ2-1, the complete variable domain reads NAGVMQNPRHLVRRRGQEARLRCSPMKGHSHVYWYRQLPEEGLKFMVYLQKENIIDESGMPKERFSAEFPKEGPSILRIQQVVRGDSAAYFCASSPSGRPYNEQFFGPGTRLTVL.

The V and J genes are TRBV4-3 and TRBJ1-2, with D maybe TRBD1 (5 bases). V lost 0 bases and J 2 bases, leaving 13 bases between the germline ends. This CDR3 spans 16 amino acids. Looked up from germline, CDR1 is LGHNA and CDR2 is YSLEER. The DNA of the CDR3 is TGCGCCAGCAGCCAAGATCTGGCCAGGGTCAACTATGGCTACACCTTC. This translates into CASSQDLARVNYGYTF.

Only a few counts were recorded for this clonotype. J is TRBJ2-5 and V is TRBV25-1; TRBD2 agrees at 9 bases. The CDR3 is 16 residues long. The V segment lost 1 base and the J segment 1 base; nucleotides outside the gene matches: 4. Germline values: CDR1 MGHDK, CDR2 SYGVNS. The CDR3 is CASSESGRGGQETQYF. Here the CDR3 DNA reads TGTGCCAGCAGTGAATCGGGGCGGGGGGGCCAAGAGACCCAGTACTTC.

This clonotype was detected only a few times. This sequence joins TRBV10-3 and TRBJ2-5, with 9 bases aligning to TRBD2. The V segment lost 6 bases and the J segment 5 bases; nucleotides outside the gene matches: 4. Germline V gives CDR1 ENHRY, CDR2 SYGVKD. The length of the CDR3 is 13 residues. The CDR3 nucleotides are TGTGCCATCAGCGGACTAGCGAGGGAGACCCAGTACTTC. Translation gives CAISGLARETQYF.

The CDR3 DNA follows: TGTGCCAGCAGCCGAGGATTTCGCAATGAGCAGTTCTTC. Amino acid sequence: CASSRGFRNEQFF. This rearrangement joins TRBV11-2 to TRBJ2-1, with D unresolved. The germline V and J ends were trimmed by 5 bases and 6 bases, with 11 bases remaining between them. Germline V gene lookup returns CDR1 SGHAT and CDR2 FQNNGV. The CDR3 sequence is 13 residues long. Full variable domain (missing parts from reference TRBV11-2 and TRBJ2-1): EAGVAQSPRYKIIEKRQSVAFWCNPISGHATLYWYQQILGQGPKLLIQFQNNGVVDDSQLPKDRFSAERLKGVDSTLKIQPAKLEDSAVYLCASSRGFRNEQFFGPGTRLTVL.

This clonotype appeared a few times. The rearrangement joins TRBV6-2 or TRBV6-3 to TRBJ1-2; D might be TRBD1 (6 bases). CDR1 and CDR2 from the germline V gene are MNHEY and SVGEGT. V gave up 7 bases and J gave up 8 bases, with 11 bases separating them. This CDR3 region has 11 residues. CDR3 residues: CASTYREGYTF. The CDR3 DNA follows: TGTGCCAGCACGTACAGGGAGGGCTACACCTTC.

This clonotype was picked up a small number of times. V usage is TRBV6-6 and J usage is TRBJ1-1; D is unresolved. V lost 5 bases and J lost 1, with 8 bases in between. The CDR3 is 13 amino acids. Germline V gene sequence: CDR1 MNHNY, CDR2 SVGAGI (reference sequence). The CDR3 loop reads CASSPTPNTEAFF. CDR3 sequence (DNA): TGTGCCAGCAGTCCCACACCGAACACTGAAGCTTTCTTT.

In nucleotides, the CDR3 is TGTGCCAGCGCGTCGGGAGAGACCCAGTACTTC. Amino acid sequence: CASASGETQYF. The rearrangement joins TRBV25-1 to TRBJ2-5; D remains ambiguous. The germline V gene has CDR1 MGHDK and CDR2 SYGVNS. V lost 8 bases, J lost 4 bases, and 8 bases lay in between. This CDR3 has 11 residues.

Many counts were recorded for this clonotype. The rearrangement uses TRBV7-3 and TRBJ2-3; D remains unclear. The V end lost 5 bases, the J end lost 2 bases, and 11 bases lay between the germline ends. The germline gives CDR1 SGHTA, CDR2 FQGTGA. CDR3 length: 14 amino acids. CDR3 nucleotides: TGTGCCAGCAGCCCACTTTCTCCCACAGATACGCAGTATTTT. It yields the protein CASSPLSPTDTQYF.

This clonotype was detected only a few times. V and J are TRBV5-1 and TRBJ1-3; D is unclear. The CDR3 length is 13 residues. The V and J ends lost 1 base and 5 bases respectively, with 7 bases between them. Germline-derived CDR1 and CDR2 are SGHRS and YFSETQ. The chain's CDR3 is CASSLNERNTIYF. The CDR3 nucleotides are TGCGCCAGCAGCTTGAACGAGCGAAACACCATATATTTT.

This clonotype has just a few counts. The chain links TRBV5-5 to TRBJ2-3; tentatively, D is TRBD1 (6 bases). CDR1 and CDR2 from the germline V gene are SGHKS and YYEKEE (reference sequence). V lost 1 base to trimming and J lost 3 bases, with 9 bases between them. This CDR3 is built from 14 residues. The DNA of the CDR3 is TGTGCCAGCAGCTTGACAGGGCGTACAGATACGCAGTATTTT. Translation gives CASSLTGRTDTQYF.

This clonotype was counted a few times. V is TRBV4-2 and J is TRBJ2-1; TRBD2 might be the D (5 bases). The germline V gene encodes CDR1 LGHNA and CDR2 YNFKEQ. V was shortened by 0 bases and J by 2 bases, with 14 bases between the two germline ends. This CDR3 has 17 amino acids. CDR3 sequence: CASSQDGVALTYNEQFF. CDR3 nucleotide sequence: TGTGCCAGCAGCCAAGATGGAGTAGCGCTGACCTACAATGAGCAGTTCTTC.

For the CDR3, the DNA is TGTGCCACCAGTGATTTCGAACTAGCGGACTACAATGAGCAGTTCTTC. It yields the protein CATSDFELADYNEQFF. The V call is TRBV24-1, the J call TRBJ2-1, with 8 positions matching TRBD2. V gave up 1 base and J gave up 3 bases; unmatched junction bases: 4. From germline, CDR1 is KGHDR and CDR2 SFDVKD. The CDR3 runs to 16 residues.

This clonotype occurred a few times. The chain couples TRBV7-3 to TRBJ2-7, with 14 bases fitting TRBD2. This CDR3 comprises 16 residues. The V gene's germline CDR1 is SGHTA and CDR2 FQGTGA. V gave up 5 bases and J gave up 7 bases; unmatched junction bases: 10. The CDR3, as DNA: TGTGCCAGCAGCCAGGGACTAGCGGGAGAGTTTGAAGAGCAGTACTTC. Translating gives CASSQGLAGEFEEQYF.